This T cell receptor beta chain is from a study of cytomegalovirus exposure and HLA in healthy donors. Turning to the study itself: A prior study identified some 100 million unique TCR beta sequences from 180 million or so T cells.

Germline CDR1 reads SEHNR; CDR2 reads FQNEAQ (reference sequence). The CDR3 contains 12 residues. Concerning this clone itself: The target antigen is unknown.

Overall study findings and caveats: Accounts indicate the classifier identified cytomegalovirus status with strong specificity and sensitivity. Some V segments could not be told apart, so they were left out, TRBV6-2 and TRBV6-3 among them. Donors were assumed by presence/absence analyses to have roughly uniform sequencing depth.

A multiplex PCR was run with 60 Vbeta primers and 13 Jbeta primers. Only in-frame clones appear in the TCRdb table, and some are missing; sequencing was by immunoSEQ multiplex PCR. The sample lists 100,000 to 150,000 clones, around 74% occurring once. The chain has TRBV7-9 and TRBJ2-5, with a weak D call TRBD1 (6 bases). The J call may not be correct, given that the DNA end is closer to TRBJ2-7. This TCR derives from a male donor in good health and CMV-seronegative. The sequencing input was PBMCs. The CDR3 protein is CASSPWTDEQYF. In DNA, the CDR3 is TGTGCCAGCAGCCCCTGGACAGACGAGCAGTACTTC.